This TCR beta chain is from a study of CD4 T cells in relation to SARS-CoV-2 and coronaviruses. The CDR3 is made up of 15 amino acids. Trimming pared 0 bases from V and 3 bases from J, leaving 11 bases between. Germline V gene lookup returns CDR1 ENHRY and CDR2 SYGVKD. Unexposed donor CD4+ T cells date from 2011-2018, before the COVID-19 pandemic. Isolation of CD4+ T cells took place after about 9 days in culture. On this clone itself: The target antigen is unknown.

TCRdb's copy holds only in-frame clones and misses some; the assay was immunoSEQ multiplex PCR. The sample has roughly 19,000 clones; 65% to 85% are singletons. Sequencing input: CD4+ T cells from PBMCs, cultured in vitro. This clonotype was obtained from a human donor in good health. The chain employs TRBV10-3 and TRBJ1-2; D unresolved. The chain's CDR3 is CAISESAGNDYGYTF. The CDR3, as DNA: TGTGCCATCAGTGAGTCGGCCGGAAACGACTATGGCTACACCTTC.